Listed below are T cell receptor beta chains from one sample, sequenced in a study of T cell clones after liver transplantation. Assay: immunoSEQ multiplex PCR; the TCRdb copy retains only in-frame clones and omits some. Among 99,000 or so clones listed, approximately 85% were seen once. This sample comprised CD4+ T cells from blood, obtained before liver transplant. Receptors originate from a human donor who received a liver transplant. The CDR3 runs from the conserved cysteine through the conserved F or W. D genes are given only for firm matches. Where a row states a size, it is once, few, many or the class of an expanded clone; other rows omit it.

J: TRBJ1-1; D: TRBD1; V: TRBV9; size: .; DNA: TGTGCCAGCAGCCGCTCAGACCACCCGTGGGGGGACAGGAACACTGAAGCTTTCTTT; CDR3: CASSRSDHPWGDRNTEAFF
J: TRBJ1-3; D: TRBD1; V: TRBV5-6; size: once; DNA: TGTGCCAGCAGCCTATGGACAGGCATCTCTGGAAACACCATATATTTT; CDR3: CASSLWTGISGNTIYF
J: TRBJ2-7; D: TRBD1; V: TRBV27; size: .; DNA: TGTGCCAGTAGGGGACAGGGATTGGACGAGCAGTACTTC; CDR3: CASRGQGLDEQYF
J: TRBJ2-3; D: TRBD2; V: TRBV5-1; size: .; DNA: TGCGCCCGCAGCCCCCAAGGTCTAGCGGGGGGGAGCAGGGGGAGCACAGATACGCAGTATTTT; CDR3: CARSPQGLAGGSRGSTDTQYF
J: TRBJ1-1; D: .; V: TRBV4-3; size: few; DNA: TGCGCCAGCAGCTTCCGGCAGACTAACACTGAAGCTTTCTTT; CDR3: CASSFRQTNTEAFF
J: TRBJ2-2; D: .; V: TRBV5-1; size: .; DNA: TGCGCCAGCAGCGGGAGGACGAACACCGGGGAGCTGTTTTTT; CDR3: CASSGRTNTGELFF
J: TRBJ2-5; D: TRBD2; V: TRBV5-1; size: .; DNA: TGCGCCAGCAGGGGCAGCGGGATGAGGGACGAGACCCAGTACTTC; CDR3: CASRGSGMRDETQYF
J: TRBJ2-5; D: .; V: TRBV7-2; size: .; DNA: TGTGCCAGCAGCTTAAGGGTTGGGGAGACCCAGTACTTC; CDR3: CASSLRVGETQYF
J: TRBJ2-7; D: .; V: TRBV5-1; size: .; DNA: TGCGCCAGCAGCTTGGCAGGCGAGCAGTACTTC; CDR3: CASSLAGEQYF
J: TRBJ2-2; D: TRBD2; V: TRBV11-2; size: .; DNA: TGTGCCAGCAGCTCACCTAGCGGGAGTAGGAACACCGGGGAGCTGTTTTTT; CDR3: CASSSPSGSRNTGELFF
J: TRBJ2-2; D: .; V: TRBV7-3; size: .; DNA: TGTGCCAGCCACCGTGGAGGGTCGAACACCGGGGAGCTGTTTTTT; CDR3: CASHRGGSNTGELFF
J: TRBJ2-7; D: TRBD1; V: TRBV28; size: once; DNA: TGTGCCAGCAGAGGGGCCGGGACAGGGTCCTACGAGCAGTACTTC; CDR3: CASRGAGTGSYEQYF
J: TRBJ2-5; D: TRBD1; V: TRBV10-3; size: .; DNA: TGTGCCATCAGGACAGGGTTTGAAGAGACCCAGTACTTC; CDR3: CAIRTGFEETQYF
J: TRBJ2-3; D: .; V: TRBV6-1; size: .; DNA: TGTGCCAGCAGTGACGTCAACAGACAAAGCACAGATACGCAGTATTTT; CDR3: CASSDVNRQSTDTQYF
J: TRBJ2-5; D: .; V: TRBV6-5; size: .; DNA: TGTGCCAGCAGTTACTCGGGGACCCAGTACTTC; CDR3: CASSYSGTQYF
J: TRBJ2-6; D: .; V: TRBV18; size: .; DNA: TGTGCCAGCTCACCTGGGGGATCTGGGGCCAACGTCCTGACTTTC; CDR3: CASSPGGSGANVLTF
J: TRBJ1-1; D: TRBD1; V: TRBV19; size: .; DNA: TGTGCCAGTAGTCCAGGGGGGGACACTGAAGCTTTCTTT; CDR3: CASSPGGDTEAFF
J: TRBJ2-2; D: .; V: TRBV6-5; size: .; DNA: TGTGCCAGCAGTTATGGACATGTCGCGAACACCGGGGAGCTGTTTTTT; CDR3: CASSYGHVANTGELFF
J: TRBJ1-5; D: .; V: TRBV15; size: .; DNA: TGTGCCACCAGCAGAGATGGGAGCAATCAGCCCCAGCATTTT; CDR3: CATSRDGSNQPQHF
J: TRBJ2-3; D: .; V: TRBV19; size: .; DNA: TGTGCCAGTAGTACTACCCTCTTTCCGGGATACCAGGCAAATACGCAGTATTTT; CDR3: CASSTTLFPGYQANTQYF
J: TRBJ1-1; D: .; V: TRBV5-1; size: .; DNA: TGCGCCAGCAGCTACGGACGGAACACTGAAGCTTTCTTT; CDR3: CASSYGRNTEAFF
J: TRBJ2-5; D: .; V: TRBV2; size: .; DNA: TGTGCCAGCAGTGCCCAGATCCAAGAGACCCAGTACTTC; CDR3: CASSAQIQETQYF
J: TRBJ2-1; D: .; V: TRBV2; size: .; DNA: TGTGCCAGCAGTAATCTAGAGCAGTTCTTC; CDR3: CASSNLEQFF
J: TRBJ1-1; D: TRBD1; V: TRBV30; size: few; DNA: TGTGCCTGGAGAGCCACGACAGGGGCTAACACTGAAGCTTTCTTT; CDR3: CAWRATTGANTEAFF
J: TRBJ2-1; D: .; V: TRBV7-3; size: .; DNA: TGTGCCAGCAGCTTAACCCCATTATATGAGCAGTTCTTC; CDR3: CASSLTPLYEQFF
J: TRBJ2-1; D: TRBD2; V: TRBV18; size: .; DNA: TGTGCCAGCTCACCACCAGGGACTATATCCTACAATGAGCAGTTCTTC; CDR3: CASSPPGTISYNEQFF
J: TRBJ2-7; D: .; V: TRBV7-2; size: .; DNA: TGTGCCAGCAGCCCTAGGACCAAATACGAGCAGTACTTC; CDR3: CASSPRTKYEQYF
J: TRBJ2-6; D: TRBD2; V: TRBV27; size: .; DNA: TGTGCCAGCAGTCAACTAGCGGGAGGGCCTACTGGGGCCAACGTCCTGACTTTC; CDR3: CASSQLAGGPTGANVLTF
J: TRBJ2-7; D: .; V: TRBV2; size: .; DNA: TGTGCCAGCTTCCGGGACACCCCCTACGAGCAGTACTTC; CDR3: CASFRDTPYEQYF
J: TRBJ1-5; D: .; V: TRBV18; size: .; DNA: TGTGCCAGCTCACCACCAACCTGGACCAGCAATCAGCCCCAGCATTTT; CDR3: CASSPPTWTSNQPQHF
J: TRBJ2-1; D: TRBD2; V: TRBV6-1; size: .; DNA: TGTGCCACCAAGTGGGGGGGGGAATACAATGAGCAGTTCTTC; CDR3: CATKWGGEYNEQFF
J: TRBJ2-7; D: .; V: TRBV5-1; size: .; DNA: TGCGCCAGCAGCCCAGAGGCCCGTAGGACCTACGAGCAGTACTTC; CDR3: CASSPEARRTYEQYF
J: TRBJ2-1; D: .; V: TRBV2; size: .; DNA: TGTGCCAGCAGTCGAGAACTGACTGCGAATGAGCAGTTCTTC; CDR3: CASSRELTANEQFF
J: TRBJ2-3; D: .; V: TRBV5-1; size: few; DNA: TGCGCCAGCAGCCCCGGGAACAGGGGCACAGATACGCAGTATTTT; CDR3: CASSPGNRGTDTQYF
J: TRBJ1-5; D: TRBD1; V: TRBV5-1; size: .; DNA: TGCGCCAGCAGCCCCACAGGGGGTGCGGGTCAGCCCCAGCATTTT; CDR3: CASSPTGGAGQPQHF
J: TRBJ2-6; D: .; V: TRBV18; size: .; DNA: TGTGCCAGCCAAACCGAGTCTGGGGCCAACGTCCTGACTTTC; CDR3: CASQTESGANVLTF
J: TRBJ2-1; D: TRBD2; V: TRBV7-2; size: .; DNA: TGTGCCAGCAGCTCACTAAGCGGGAGTTCCTACAATGAGCAGTTCTTC; CDR3: CASSSLSGSSYNEQFF
J: TRBJ1-2; D: .; V: TRBV2; size: .; DNA: TGTGCCCGTAGGCCCTATTCAACAGTCTATGGCTACACCTTC; CDR3: CARRPYSTVYGYTF
J: TRBJ1-2; D: TRBD1; V: TRBV11-2; size: .; DNA: TGTGCCAGCAGCTTAGATTTCCCAGGGGGGTATGGCTACACCTTC; CDR3: CASSLDFPGGYGYTF
J: TRBJ1-1; D: .; V: TRBV27; size: .; DNA: TGTGCCAGCAGTTTACTCGGGAACACTGAAGCTTTCTTT; CDR3: CASSLLGNTEAFF
J: TRBJ1-3; D: .; V: TRBV28; size: few; DNA: TGTGCCAGCAGTTTATTACAGGTATCTGGAAACACCATATATTTT; CDR3: CASSLLQVSGNTIYF
J: TRBJ2-2; D: .; V: TRBV18; size: once; DNA: TGTGCCAGCTCACCCAAAGAGACCGGGGAGCTGTTTTTT; CDR3: CASSPKETGELFF
J: TRBJ2-2; D: TRBD2; V: TRBV29-1; size: .; DNA: TGCAGCTCCCGGGTAGCGGGAGACACCGGGGAGCTGTTTTTT; CDR3: CSSRVAGDTGELFF
J: TRBJ1-6; D: .; V: TRBV9; size: .; DNA: TGTGCCAGCAGCGTAGAGGCAGGAAATTCACCCCTCCACTTT; CDR3: CASSVEAGNSPLHF
J: TRBJ1-6; D: .; V: TRBV7-2; size: .; DNA: TGTGCCAGCAGCTTAGTAGGGGGTGGTAATTCACCCCTCCACTTT; CDR3: CASSLVGGGNSPLHF
J: TRBJ2-4; D: TRBD2; V: TRBV28; size: .; DNA: TGTGCCAGCAGTTCCCGTGGACTAGCGGGAGTGTGGGCCAAAAACATTCAGTACTTC; CDR3: CASSSRGLAGVWAKNIQYF
J: TRBJ1-5; D: TRBD1; V: TRBV7-2; size: many; DNA: TGTGCCAGCAGCTCATGGACAGGAGAACAGCCCCAGCATTTT; CDR3: CASSSWTGEQPQHF
J: TRBJ2-1; D: .; V: TRBV27; size: .; DNA: TGTGCCAGCAGTTTCCTTGGGTACTACAATGAGCAGTTCTTC; CDR3: CASSFLGYYNEQFF
J: TRBJ1-1; D: .; V: TRBV6-5; size: .; DNA: TGTGCCAGCAGTTCCCCGGGGAACACTGAAGCTTTCTTT; CDR3: CASSSPGNTEAFF
J: TRBJ2-7; D: .; V: TRBV6-1; size: .; DNA: TGTGCCAGCAGTGAAGGACAGATTTACGAGCAGTACTTC; CDR3: CASSEGQIYEQYF